Following are 23 T cell receptor beta chains from one sample sequenced in a study of vaccination and CD4 T cells after COVID-19 (dated by TCRdb to the early 2020s). Their antigens remain unidentified. The library relied on PCR. Reads for this sample came from an Illumina iSeq 100. DNA from cultured CD4+ T cells underwent TCR sequencing with the Oncomine TCR Beta short-read assay at the Johns Hopkins FTIC core. The public reads were quality trimmed at Q25 with fastp and then assembled into clones with MiXCR by TCRdb, keeping productive beta chains. One record per CDR3 amino acid sequence lists the most common genes and DNA. Across this sample there are around 12,000 distinct CDR3 sequences, with roughly 60% seen only once. Together, the top ten hold about a fifth of the sample. Explained via the paper, the treatment or condition label denotes: roughly ten-day PBMC culture with coronavirus spike peptide pools or control peptides (ViraFEST assay).

The sample in question was cultured CD4+ T cells from blood, obtained after SARS-CoV-2 vaccination. The receptor set was obtained from a human donor with COVID-19.

The chain links TRBV19 to TRBJ1-2; 8 bases map to TRBD1. J was trimmed by 3 bases and V by 6 bases; bases with no gene match: 6. This CDR3 comprises 14 residues. Germline assignment: CDR1 LNHDA and CDR2 SQIVND (reference sequence). This CDR3 is CASRRPGQDYGYTF. The CDR3 region has the DNA TGTGCCAGTAGACGCCCGGGACAGGACTATGGCTACACCTTC.

V and J are TRBV19 and TRBJ2-4, with D possibly matching TRBD2 (5 bases). Deletions cut 0 bases from V and 3 bases from J, with 18 bases between. The germline gives CDR1 LNHDA, CDR2 SQIVND (reference sequence). The CDR3 extends over 18 amino acids. The CDR3 region has the DNA TGTGCCAGTAGTATAGATGCTAACTTCCTTGGGAGCAAAAACATTCAGTACTTC. Translated: CASSIDANFLGSKNIQYF.

This clonotype was seen only a few times. CDR3 loop: CSAPRQANSYNSPLHF. In DNA form, the CDR3 reads TGCAGTGCTCCCAGACAGGCGAACTCCTATAATTCACCCCTCCACTTT. This sequence joins TRBV20-1 and TRBJ1-6, with a possible D match to TRBD1 (6 bases). V gave up 5 bases and J gave up 0 bases, with 14 bases separating them. Germline lookup yields CDR1 DFQATT and CDR2 SNEGSKA (reference sequence). CDR3 length: 16 amino acids.

V and J are TRBV7-2 and TRBJ1-6; D might be TRBD1 (6 bases). Germline lookup yields CDR1 SGHTA and CDR2 FQGNSA. V was trimmed by 7 bases and J by 7 bases, leaving 17 bases between them. The CDR3 loop spans 15 amino acids. Written as DNA, the CDR3 is TGTGCCAGCAACTACGACGGGGGCAGGAATTCACCCCTCCACTTT. Its protein product is CASNYDGGRNSPLHF.

This chain uses TRBV6-5 with TRBJ2-2, with D unclear. Germline CDR1 is MNHEY and CDR2 is SVGAGI. This CDR3 comprises 14 residues. With 4 bases removed from V and 1 base from J, the gap between germline ends came to 7 bases. CDR3 sequence reads: CASSLARNTGELFF. The CDR3 nucleotides read TGTGCCAGCAGTTTGGCTAGGAACACCGGGGAGCTGTTTTTT.

This chain connects TRBV15 to TRBJ1-2; D gene uncertain. The CDR3 extends over 14 amino acids. CDR1 and CDR2 from the germline V gene are LNHNV and YYDKDF (reference sequence). Trimming took off 0 bases at V and 3 bases at J, with 8 bases between the two ends. CDR3 protein: CATSREGSHYGYTF. As DNA, the CDR3 is TGTGCCACCAGCAGAGAAGGATCTCACTATGGCTACACCTTC.

The J gene is TRBJ2-7, the V gene TRBV12-3 or TRBV12-4; 9 bases fit TRBD1. V lost 6 bases, J lost 3 bases, and 6 bases stayed unmatched. The length of the CDR3 is 14 residues. This chain's CDR3 is CASRRTGVFYEQYF. CDR3 nucleotide sequence: TGTGCCAGCAGACGGACAGGGGTGTTCTACGAGCAGTACTTC.

The rearrangement links TRBV6-1 to TRBJ2-5, with a possible D match to TRBD2 (5 bases). The CDR3 is 14 residues long. The ends were cut back, 10 bases at V and 4 bases at J, with 19 bases in the middle. The V gene's germline CDR1 is MNHNS and CDR2 SASEGT. Written as DNA, the CDR3 is TGTGCCACTCGTACCCTCGGGAAAAGAGAGACCCAGTACTTC. It yields the protein CATRTLGKRETQYF.

The gene calls are TRBV11-2 and TRBJ1-2; a weak D match, TRBD1 (6 bases). CDR3 size: 16 residues. The V end lost 2 bases, the J end lost 6 bases, and 19 bases lay between the germline ends. Germline V gene data show CDR1 as SGHAT and CDR2 as FQNNGV. The CDR3 DNA reads as TGTGCCAGCAGCTTACCCCCGGGAAACCGGGGGCATGGCTACACCTTC. Protein product: CASSLPPGNRGHGYTF.

This chain joins TRBV27 and TRBJ2-5; the D gene could be TRBD1 or TRBD2 (5 bases each). CDR1 and CDR2 from the germline V gene are MNHEY and SMNVEV (reference sequence). Trimming removed 4 bases at V and 1 base at J, with 16 bases between. CDR3 length: 16 residues. CDR3 DNA sequence: TGTGCCAGCAGTTCGAGGGACGGCCGAACCCAAGAGACCCAGTACTTC. Residues: CASSSRDGRTQETQYF.

The chain has TRBV7-8 and TRBJ1-5; TRBD1 matches 7 bases. The CDR3 runs 15 residues. V was clipped by 5 bases and J by 4 bases; unmatched bases: 8. CDR1 and CDR2 (germline): SGHVS, FQNEAQ. Here the CDR3 DNA reads TGTGCCAGCAGCATAGACAGGGTCGGGAATCAGCCCCAGCATTTT. Translation gives CASSIDRVGNQPQHF. The full variable domain, completed using reference TRBV7-8 and TRBJ1-5, is GAGVSQSPRYKVAKRGQDVALRCDPISGHVSLFWYQQALGQGPEFLTYFQNEAQLDKSGLPSDRFFAERPEGSVSTLKIQRTQQEDSAVYLCASSIDRVGNQPQHFGDGTRLSIL.

This rearrangement joins TRBV20-1 to TRBJ1-6; D might be TRBD1 (5 bases). CDR1 is DFQATT, CDR2 SNEGSKA, per germline (reference sequence). The V and J ends lost 6 bases and 4 bases respectively, with 16 bases between them. The CDR3 runs to 15 residues. In DNA, the CDR3 is TGCAGTGCCCAAGGCCGGGACCTGTATAATTCACCCCTCCACTTT. Translated, it gives CSAQGRDLYNSPLHF.

V usage is TRBV20-1 and J usage is TRBJ1-2; perhaps TRBD1 as D (5 bases). CDR1 and CDR2 from the germline V gene are DFQATT and SNEGSKA (reference sequence). The CDR3 spans 13 residues. V dropped 2 bases and J dropped 8 bases, with 15 bases sitting between them. The CDR3: CSARKAVTGGYTF. The CDR3 DNA sequence: TGCAGTGCTAGAAAGGCCGTAACAGGCGGCTACACCTTC.

Concerning this clonotype: A junction boundary mismatches the germline segment, possibly from a read error. V gene TRBV20-1 combines with J gene TRBJ2-3, with D tentatively TRBD1 or TRBD2 (5 bases each). This CDR3 spans 15 amino acids. The V gene's germline CDR1 is DFQATT and CDR2 SNEGSKA (reference sequence). The CDR3 region is CSARDSGSSTGTQYF. In DNA form, the CDR3 reads TGCAGTGCTAGAGATTCGGGTTCTAGCACAGGTACGCAGTATTTT.

V is TRBV20-1 and J is TRBJ1-5, with 7 bases that match TRBD1. Germline assignment: CDR1 DFQATT and CDR2 SNEGSKA (reference sequence). With V trimmed by 4 bases and J by 2 bases, 5 bases remained unmatched. CDR3 length: 14 residues. CDR3 protein: CSAKDRVGNQPQHF. The CDR3 nucleotides read TGCAGTGCTAAAGACAGGGTTGGCAATCAGCCCCAGCATTTT.

The CDR3: CASSRTGANVLTF. The CDR3 DNA is TGTGCCAGCAGTAGGACTGGGGCCAACGTCCTGACTTTC. This chain joins TRBV27 and TRBJ2-6; D is ambiguous. Trimming took off 5 bases at V and 2 bases at J, with 4 bases between the two ends. This CDR3 comprises 13 residues. Germline V gene data show CDR1 as MNHEY and CDR2 as SMNVEV (reference sequence).

Only a few counts were recorded for this clonotype. The chain uses TRBV11-2 and TRBJ2-5; D unresolved. Germline-derived CDR1 and CDR2 are SGHAT and FQNNGV. Trimming removed 8 bases from V and 3 bases from J, with 10 bases in between. CDR3 length: 12 amino acids. The CDR3 bases are TGTGCCAGCGCGAGCAGAAAAGAGACCCAGTACTTC. It is translated as CASASRKETQYF.

The V call is TRBV30, the J call TRBJ1-2, with D possibly matching TRBD1 (5 bases). Per germline, CDR1 GTSNPN and CDR2 SVGIG (reference sequence). V dropped 5 bases and J dropped 7 bases, with 17 bases sitting between them. The length of the CDR3 is 13 residues. In DNA, the CDR3 is TGTGCCTGGGGGGAACAGGCTGCTGGTGGCTACACCTTC. Residues: CAWGEQAAGGYTF.

The V call is TRBV7-2, the J call TRBJ1-2; D unclear. Germline V gene data show CDR1 as SGHTA and CDR2 as FQGNSA. The CDR3 loop spans 13 amino acids. With 5 bases removed from V and 7 bases from J, the gap between germline ends came to 14 bases. Written as DNA, the CDR3 is TGTGCCAGCAGCGACAACAAGGGAGGTGGCTACACCTTC. Amino acids: CASSDNKGGGYTF.

J is TRBJ2-3 and V is TRBV12-5; 9 bases match TRBD2. Losses at the gene ends were 7 bases for V and 4 bases for J; bases not matched to a gene: 9. The CDR3 spans 15 residues. Germline assignment: CDR1 LGHNT and CDR2 FRNRAP. CDR3 DNA sequence: TGTGCTAGTGCCCCCGGCGGCGGGGGGGCAGATACGCAGTATTTT. Its protein is CASAPGGGGADTQYF.

This clonotype has only a few counts. The chain recombines TRBV24-1 with TRBJ2-5; 8 bases align to TRBD1. CDR1 KGHDR and CDR2 SFDVKD come from the germline V gene. CDR3 length: 15 amino acids. The V gene end was trimmed by 4 bases and the J gene end by 4 bases; junction bases not matched to a gene: 7. The CDR3 bases are TGTGCCACCAGTGACACCAGGGGGCGCGGAGAGACCCAGTACTTC. This gives the protein CATSDTRGRGETQYF.

CDR3 sequence (DNA): TGTGCCAGCAATCGTAGGACAGGGCTAGGGTCTGAAGCTTTCTTT. Translating gives CASNRRTGLGSEAFF. V usage is TRBV12-3 or TRBV12-4 and J usage is TRBJ1-1, with 8 bases that match TRBD1. The CDR3 is 15 amino acids. J gave up 6 bases and V 7 bases, and 13 bases lay outside the gene matches.

The rearrangement links TRBV11-3 to TRBJ2-5; D gene uncertain. Trimming took 4 bases from V and 4 from J, leaving 13 bases between them. Germline CDR1 is SGHNT and CDR2 is YENEEA. The CDR3 sequence is 14 residues long. The CDR3 reads CASSSLVAPETQYF. In DNA form, the CDR3 reads TGTGCCAGCAGCTCCCTCGTTGCACCAGAGACCCAGTACTTC.